Below are 30 T cell receptor beta chains sequenced from a single sample in a study of blood T cells in healthy people across ages. It was with a sample-barcoded 5' primer and a J-beta primer mix that a second PCR of about 6 to 11 cycles was run. MiXCR, run by TCRdb on the 5' RACE reads, gives a single entry per CDR3 protein. The sample has fewer than 1 million distinct CDR3 sequences, approximately 44% seen once. Sequencing input: blood. The receptor set was obtained from a man aged 60-69 years in good health.

There are a few counts of this clonotype. CDR3 loop: CASSLLETSVSNEQFF. The CDR3 nucleotides read TGTGCCAGCAGCTTACTTGAAACTAGCGTAAGCAATGAGCAGTTCTTC. The rearrangement joins TRBV7-9 to TRBJ2-1, with 7 bases fitting TRBD2. Germline loops: CDR1 SEHNR, CDR2 FQNEAQ (reference sequence). V shed 2 bases and J 6 bases; nucleotides not matched to a gene: 10. The CDR3 has 16 amino acids.

V gene TRBV14 combines with J gene TRBJ2-5, with D possibly TRBD2 on 5 matching bases. The J call may not be correct, given that the DNA end is closer to TRBJ2-7. CDR3 size: 16 residues. Germline V gene lookup returns CDR1 SGHDN and CDR2 FVKESK. The CDR3 DNA follows: TGTGCCAGCAGCCAAGTCTTCCGCTGGGAGCCCTACGAGCAGTACTTC. Protein: CASSQVFRWEPYEQYF.

The rearrangement joins TRBV9 to TRBJ1-2; 8 bases agree with TRBD1. The CDR3 length is 15 residues. J lost 8 bases, V lost 4 bases, and 13 bases had no gene match. Germline V gene data show CDR1 as SGDLS and CDR2 as YYNGEE. Written as DNA, the CDR3 is TGTGCCAGCAGCTCATTGCGGGCAGGGGGCCTCGGCTACACCTTC. The encoded protein is CASSSLRAGGLGYTF.

The V call is TRBV12-3 or TRBV12-4, the J call TRBJ2-5; 7 positions agree with TRBD1. CDR3 length: 15 amino acids. The V segment lost 2 bases and the J segment 4 bases; nucleotides outside the gene matches: 7. CDR3 protein: CASSLQTGIRETQYF. The CDR3 nucleotides are TGTGCCAGCAGTTTACAGACAGGGATACGAGAGACCCAGTACTTC.

The V call is TRBV27, the J call TRBJ1-2, with D possibly TRBD1 on 5 matching bases. V lost 0 bases and J 6 bases, leaving 8 bases between the germline ends. Germline loops: CDR1 MNHEY, CDR2 SMNVEV (reference sequence). The length of the CDR3 is 13 residues. This chain's CDR3 is CASSLSSGNGYTF. DNA for the CDR3: TGTGCCAGCAGTTTATCCTCAGGGAATGGCTACACCTTC.

The chain employs TRBV5-1 and TRBJ2-5; D is possibly TRBD2 (5 bases). The CDR3 loop spans 17 amino acids. The V gene's germline CDR1 is SGHRS and CDR2 YFSETQ. Deletions cut 0 bases from V and 2 bases from J, with 17 bases between. The CDR3 DNA reads as TGCGCCAGCAGCTTGGGCGCCCGAGGGCACCTACAAGAGACCCAGTACTTC. Its translation is CASSLGARGHLQETQYF.

The rearrangement uses TRBV20-1 and TRBJ2-7, with 8 nucleotides matching TRBD1. The length of the CDR3 is 13 residues. The germline CDR1 and CDR2 sequences are DFQATT and SNEGSKA (reference sequence). V shed 6 bases, J shed 0 bases, and the junction held 4 bases outside the gene matches. The DNA for the CDR3 is TGCAGTGCAGAGGACAGGGCCTCCTACGAGCAGTACTTC. Encoded protein: CSAEDRASYEQYF.

This clonotype turned up a few times. The chain employs TRBV6-5 and TRBJ2-5; tentative D call: TRBD2 (6 bases). The CDR3 totals 15 residues. Per germline, CDR1 MNHEY and CDR2 SVGAGI. V gave up 6 bases and J gave up 4 bases, with 18 bases separating them. CDR3: CASSLRGRPGETQYF. Written as DNA, the CDR3 is TGTGCCAGCAGCTTACGGGGGAGACCCGGAGAGACCCAGTACTTC.

V is TRBV6-2 or TRBV6-3 and J is TRBJ2-1; D might be TRBD1 (5 bases). The CDR3 sequence is 15 residues long. Per germline, CDR1 MNHEY and CDR2 SVGEGT. V was shortened by 6 bases and J by 3 bases, with 15 bases between the two germline ends. CDR3 residues: CASSRALSSYNEQFF. The CDR3 DNA follows: TGTGCCAGCAGCAGGGCCCTCTCGAGCTACAATGAGCAGTTCTTC.

This clonotype was picked up a small number of times. The J gene is TRBJ2-7, the V gene TRBV6-5; D not resolved. From germline, CDR1 is MNHEY and CDR2 SVGAGI. Trimming took off 4 bases at V and 3 bases at J, with 10 bases between the two ends. The CDR3 sequence is 13 residues long. CDR3 region: CASSSPHSYEQYF. In DNA, the CDR3 is TGTGCCAGCAGTTCCCCGCACAGCTACGAGCAGTACTTC.

The rearrangement uses TRBV5-1 and TRBJ2-3; TRBD2 agrees at 11 bases. V dropped 6 bases and J dropped 0; count of bases not matched to a gene: 3. The CDR3 is 15 residues long. CDR1 is SGHRS, CDR2 YFSETQ, per germline. DNA for the CDR3: TGCGCCAGCAAGCTAGCGGGGGGTAGCACAGATACGCAGTATTTT. Translated: CASKLAGGSTDTQYF.

This chain uses TRBV10-1 with TRBJ2-6; D is perhaps TRBD1 (6 bases). V was pared by 4 bases and J by 0 bases, with 10 bases between. The CDR3 runs to 16 residues. CDR1 and CDR2 from the germline V gene are WNHNN and SYGVQD (reference sequence). CDR3 residues: CASSGEQGSGANVLTF. The CDR3 DNA sequence: TGCGCCAGCAGTGGAGAACAGGGCTCTGGGGCCAACGTCCTGACTTTC.

The V call is TRBV20-1, the J call TRBJ1-6, with D uncertain. CDR1 and CDR2 (germline): DFQATT, SNEGSKA (reference sequence). V dropped 3 bases and J dropped 7 bases, with 13 bases sitting between them. CDR3 length: 14 amino acids. CDR3 region: CSASPGRPNSPLHF. The CDR3 DNA sequence: TGCAGTGCTAGTCCGGGCAGGCCCAATTCACCCCTCCACTTT.

This rearrangement joins TRBV20-1 to TRBJ1-5; a possible D gene is TRBD1 (6 bases). The CDR3 is 14 amino acids. The germline gives CDR1 DFQATT, CDR2 SNEGSKA (reference sequence). Trimming cost V 0 bases and J 7 bases, with 13 bases left between them. This CDR3 reads CSARDRRGWQPQHF. In DNA, the CDR3 is TGCAGTGCTAGAGATCGGAGGGGGTGGCAGCCCCAGCATTTT.

This clonotype appeared many times. The chain is built from TRBV7-3 and TRBJ2-1, with TRBD1 matching over 10 bases. Per the germline V gene, CDR1 is SGHTA and CDR2 is FQGTGA. The V gene end was trimmed by 5 bases and the J gene end by 3 bases; junction bases not matched to a gene: 4. The CDR3 spans 15 residues. Written as DNA, the CDR3 is TGTGCCAGCAGCCCGGGACAGGGGATCTACAATGAGCAGTTCTTC. This gives the protein CASSPGQGIYNEQFF. Using reference TRBV7-3 and TRBJ2-1 for the parts outside the CDR3, the full variable domain is GAGVSQTPSNKVTEKGKYVELRCDPISGHTALYWYRQSLGQGPEFLIYFQGTGAADDSGLPNDRFFAVRPEGSVSTLKIQRTERGDSAVYLCASSPGQGIYNEQFFGPGTRLTVL.

J is TRBJ1-2 and V is TRBV12-3 or TRBV12-4; 7 positions match TRBD1. This CDR3 comprises 14 residues. V lost 8 bases and J lost 6; bases outside the gene matches: 12. DNA of the CDR3: TGTGCCAGCGGATATACAGGGGTCAATGATGGCTACACCTTC. It specifies CASGYTGVNDGYTF.

In its sample, this clonotype was seen many times. The chain joins TRBV29-1 to TRBJ2-5; TRBD2 aligns across 13 bases. V lost 6 bases to trimming and J lost 3 bases; unmatched junction nucleotides: 10. Looked up from germline, CDR1 is SQVTM and CDR2 is ANQGSEA. The CDR3 covers 16 residues. The CDR3, as DNA: TGCAGCGTCGAGGGTAGACTAGCGGGGGGAAAAGAGACCCAGTACTTC. Protein: CSVEGRLAGGKETQYF.

The chain has TRBV29-1 and TRBJ1-2, with D tentatively TRBD1 (5 bases). V lost 1 base, J lost 4 bases, and 13 bases lay in between. Germline CDR1 reads SQVTM; CDR2 reads ANQGSEA. The CDR3 is 14 amino acids. CDR3 nucleotide sequence: TGCAGCGTTGAAGGGCAGGGTGTTCCCTATGGCTACACCTTC. This translates into CSVEGQGVPYGYTF. Full variable domain (remainder filled in from reference TRBV29-1 and TRBJ1-2): SAVISQKPSRDICQRGTSLTIQCQVDSQVTMMFWYRQQPGQSLTLIATANQGSEATYESGFVIDKFPISRPNLTFSTLTVSNMSPEDSSIYLCSVEGQGVPYGYTFGSGTRLTVV.

The V and J genes are TRBV9 and TRBJ2-5, with TRBD2 matching over 12 bases. Germline CDR1 is SGDLS and CDR2 is YYNGEE. CDR3 length equals 16 residues. The ends lost 3 bases at V and 0 bases at J; junction bases unmatched: 3. CDR3 sequence: CASSATSGGHQETQYF. CDR3 in DNA: TGTGCCAGCAGCGCGACTAGCGGGGGCCACCAAGAGACCCAGTACTTC.

This clonotype came up a few times. This chain joins TRBV4-3 and TRBJ1-1, with D perhaps matching TRBD1 (6 bases). CDR3 length: 15 residues. The germline V and J ends were trimmed by 0 bases and 1 base, with 9 bases remaining between them. Germline assignment: CDR1 LGHNA and CDR2 YSLEER. CDR3 protein: CASSQDPGANTEAFF. The CDR3 DNA sequence: TGCGCCAGCAGCCAAGATCCGGGGGCGAACACTGAAGCTTTCTTT.

This clonotype appeared once. Germline and junction disagree at one end, which may indicate a read error. The rearrangement joins TRBV20-1 to TRBJ2-5, with D maybe TRBD2 (5 bases). CDR3 length: 13 amino acids. CDR1 DFQATT and CDR2 SNEGSKA come from the germline V gene (reference sequence). In DNA, the CDR3 is TGCAGTGCTGGAGATGAGGGAAAAGAGACCCAGTACTTC. It translates to CSAGDEGKETQYF.

For this clonotype: This may be a read error: a much more frequent sequence differs by one nucleotide. The chain joins TRBV29-1 to TRBJ1-2; D is undetermined. Trimming cost V 4 bases and J 5 bases, with 11 bases left between them. Germline V gene lookup returns CDR1 SQVTM and CDR2 ANQGSEA. This CDR3 region has 12 residues. Here the CDR3 reads CSVGGLAYGYTF. In DNA, the CDR3 is TGCAGCGTTGGAGGGTTAGCATATGGCTACACCTTC. Combining the CDR3 with reference TRBV29-1 and TRBJ1-2 gives the whole variable domain SAVISQKPSRDICQRGTSLTIQCQVDSQVTMMFWYRQQPGQSLTLIATANQGSEATYESGFVIDKFPISRPNLTFSTLTVSNMSPEDSSIYLCSVGGLAYGYTFGSGTRLTVV.

The chain has TRBV11-2 and TRBJ2-3, with 10 nucleotides matching TRBD1. The V segment lost 2 bases and the J segment 0 bases; nucleotides outside the gene matches: 11. The CDR3 consists of 19 residues. Germline CDR1 SGHAT, CDR2 FQNNGV. In DNA, the CDR3 is TGTGCCAGCAGCTTACAGCCGGGACAGGGGACTACCAGCACAGATACGCAGTATTTT. It yields the protein CASSLQPGQGTTSTDTQYF.

This chain connects TRBV20-1 to TRBJ1-2; D remains ambiguous. Looked up from germline, CDR1 is DFQATT and CDR2 is SNEGSKA (reference sequence). V gave up 5 bases and J gave up 5 bases, with 18 bases separating them. This CDR3 contains 14 residues. The CDR3 loop is CSAGESRYGYGYTF. CDR3 in DNA: TGCAGTGCTGGTGAGTCACGGTACGGATATGGCTACACCTTC.

The chain employs TRBV9 and TRBJ2-3; 7 nucleotides agree with TRBD2. Germline-derived CDR1 and CDR2 are SGDLS and YYNGEE. The junction had 7 bases not matched to a gene; V was cut back by 0 bases and J by 6 bases. The length of the CDR3 is 15 residues. The DNA for the CDR3 is TGTGCCAGCAGCGTAGGGGCCCTAGCGGTCGATACGCAGTATTTT. It yields the protein CASSVGALAVDTQYF.

This clonotype was recorded once. J is TRBJ2-1 and V is TRBV5-5; D is tentatively TRBD1 or TRBD2 (6 bases each). CDR1 SGHKS and CDR2 YYEKEE come from the germline V gene (reference sequence). This CDR3 has 16 residues. The V and J ends lost 3 bases and 0 bases respectively, with 13 bases between them. CDR3 DNA sequence: TGTGCCAGCAGCTCACAGGGAGGCGGCTCCTACAATGAGCAGTTCTTC. This sequence encodes CASSSQGGGSYNEQFF.

The table lists this clonotype with many counts. This chain links TRBV5-1 with TRBJ2-1; 7 bases are a match to TRBD1. V trimming: 3 bases; J trimming: 8 bases; junction bases outside the gene matches: 8. The CDR3 contains 14 residues. In germline, CDR1 is SGHRS, CDR2 YFSETQ. The CDR3: CASSWGTEVDEQFF. DNA of the CDR3: TGCGCCAGCAGCTGGGGGACAGAGGTAGATGAGCAGTTCTTC.

This clonotype was found a few times. V and J are TRBV5-6 and TRBJ2-5; D is possibly TRBD1 (5 bases). V lost 0 bases and J lost 2, with 11 bases in between. The CDR3 has 15 amino acids. CDR1 is SGHDT and CDR2 is YYEEEE in the germline V gene. The CDR3, as DNA: TGTGCCAGCAGCTTGGAAGTGCAGGGACAAGAGACCCAGTACTTC. Its protein product is CASSLEVQGQETQYF.

This clonotype turned up a few times. This chain links TRBV21-1 with TRBJ2-6; the table calls TRBD1, which could not be checked here. TRBV21-1 is shown as a pseudogene. The CDR3 is 17 residues long. CDR3 sequence reads: CASSKVVRGAGANVLTF. The CDR3 coding sequence is TGTGCCAGCAGCAAAGTTGTCCGGGGTGCCGGGGCCAACGTCCTGACTTTC.

About this clonotype: At one end the junction does not follow the germline gene, possibly because of a read error. V and J are TRBV20-1 and TRBJ2-1; tentatively, D is TRBD2 (5 bases). The CDR3 consists of 14 residues. Germline V CDR1 and CDR2: DFQATT, SNEGSKA (reference sequence). The CDR3 reads CSAPWAGTYNEQFF. The CDR3 nucleotides are TGTAGTGCCCCGTGGGCGGGTACTTACAATGAGCAGTTCTTC.